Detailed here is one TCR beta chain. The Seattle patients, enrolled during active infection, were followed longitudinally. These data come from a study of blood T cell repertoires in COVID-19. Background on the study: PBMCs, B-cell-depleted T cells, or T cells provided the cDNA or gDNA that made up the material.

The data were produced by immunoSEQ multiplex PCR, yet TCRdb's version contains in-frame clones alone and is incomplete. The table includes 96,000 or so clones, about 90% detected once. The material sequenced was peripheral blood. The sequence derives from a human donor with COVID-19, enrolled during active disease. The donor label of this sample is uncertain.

The CDR3 region has the DNA TGCGCCAGCAGCCAAGCCAGGACAGGGTTAGCCGGGGAGCTGTTTTTT. Protein sequence: CASSQARTGLAGELFF. The genes are TRBV4-1 and TRBJ2-2, with 8 bases matching TRBD1. The V and J ends lost 1 base and 6 bases, in that order; junction bases with no gene match: 7. CDR1 and CDR2 (germline): MGHRA, YSYEKL. There are 16 residues in the CDR3.